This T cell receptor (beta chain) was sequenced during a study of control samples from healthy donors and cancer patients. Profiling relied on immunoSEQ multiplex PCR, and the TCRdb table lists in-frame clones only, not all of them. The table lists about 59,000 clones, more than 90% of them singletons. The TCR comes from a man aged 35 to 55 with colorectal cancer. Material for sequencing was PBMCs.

Written as DNA, the CDR3 is TGTGCCAGCATCCAGAGGGCTGCGGGGGCGCGAGGGAAGGAGCTGTTTTTT. As protein: CASIQRAAGARGKELFF. The chain uses TRBV2 and TRBJ2-2; D might be TRBD2 (7 bases). V was clipped by 7 bases and J by 10 bases, with 28 bases between them. Germline V gene sequence: CDR1 SNHLY, CDR2 FYNNEI. The CDR3 has 17 amino acids. Based on the CDR3 plus reference TRBV2 and TRBJ2-2, the full variable domain is EPEVTQTPSHQVTQMGQEVILRCVPISNHLYFYWYRQILGQKVEFLVSFYNNEISEKSEIFDDQFSVERPDGSNFTLKIRSTKLEDSAMYFCASIQRAAGARGKELFFGEGSRLTVL.